This TCR beta chain was identified during a study of shared clonotypes between healthy human individuals. The CDR3 is 16 residues long. From germline, CDR1 is SGHDN and CDR2 FVKESK. Trimming cost V 5 bases and J 1 base, with 14 bases left between them. Healthy HIV-negative adults with no recent acute infections or vaccinations were recruited as donors. In this sample, this clone turned up once. Clones were read by immunoSEQ multiplex PCR, and TCRdb kept only the in-frame ones, dropping some. The table records roughly 1,600,000 clones, approximately 98.5% of them present only once. The chain carries TRBV14 and TRBJ2-2; perhaps TRBD1 as D (5 bases). This clonotype was obtained from a man aged 25 to 45 in good health. The specimen sequenced was naive CD4+ T cells sorted from blood. Subset given: CD45RA+ positively selected. Here the CDR3 reads CASSRYPTGNTGELFF. CDR3 coding DNA: TGTGCCAGCAGCAGGTACCCCACAGGGAACACCGGGGAGCTGTTTTTT. Complete variable domain (other parts from reference TRBV14 and TRBJ2-2): EAGVTQFPSHSVIEKGQTVTLRCDPISGHDNLYWYRRVMGKEIKFLLHFVKESKQDESGMPNNRFLAERTGGTYSTLKVQPAELEDSGVYFCASSRYPTGNTGELFFGEGSRLTVL.